This is a list of T cell receptor beta chains from one sample in a study of blood T cell repertoires in COVID-19. Clones were read by immunoSEQ multiplex PCR, and TCRdb kept only the in-frame ones, dropping some. Of approximately 500,000 clones listed, 70% to 90% are singletons. Specimen: peripheral blood. These TCRs come from a human donor in a cohort sampled during active COVID-19. CDR3s include the opening cysteine and the closing phenylalanine or tryptophan. The order of the fields is D gene, clone size, J gene, V gene, CDR3 protein, CDR3 DNA. The D gene is left open where the match is weak. The listing skips clone size in some rows; elsewhere it reads once, few, many or a size class.

>NA|NA|TRBJ2-1|TRBV27
CASSLGGWNHNEQFF
TGTGCCAGCAGTTTAGGAGGGTGGAACCACAATGAGCAGTTCTTC
>TRBD1|NA|TRBJ1-4|TRBV30
CAGGTGSNEKLFF
TGTGCCGGGGGGACAGGTTCCAATGAAAAACTGTTTTTT
>TRBD2|NA|TRBJ2-5|TRBV5-4
CASTPGTKQETQYF
TGTGCCAGCACCCCTGGGACTAAACAAGAGACCCAGTACTTC
>NA|NA|TRBJ2-7|TRBV7-9
CASTDPGHEQYF
TGTGCCAGCACGGACCCTGGGCACGAGCAGTACTTC
>TRBD2|NA|TRBJ2-6|TRBV19
CASSIHVAGPLAGANVLTF
TGTGCCAGTAGTATACATGTAGCGGGACCCCTTGCGGGGGCCAACGTCCTGACTTTC
>TRBD2|NA|TRBJ2-3|TRBV28
CASSLSGSVSQYF
TGTGCCAGCAGTTTGAGCGGGAGTGTCTCGCAGTATTTT
>NA|once|TRBJ2-7|TRBV29-1
CSVEEGAWSEQYF
TGCAGCGTTGAAGAGGGGGCTTGGAGCGAGCAGTACTTC
>NA|NA|TRBJ1-3|TRBV29-1
CSFRQGSGNTIYF
TGCAGCTTCCGCCAGGGTTCTGGAAACACCATATATTTT
>NA|once|TRBJ2-7|TRBV11-2
CASSPRGSYEQYF
TGTGCCAGCAGCCCGAGGGGGAGCTACGAGCAGTACTTC
>TRBD2|NA|TRBJ2-1|TRBV28
CASRPMAGAYNEQFF
TGTGCCAGCAGGCCCATGGCGGGGGCCTACAATGAGCAGTTCTTC
>TRBD2|NA|TRBJ2-7|TRBV5-8
CASSSNPSGRGEQYF
TGTGCCAGCAGCTCCAATCCTAGCGGGAGAGGCGAGCAGTACTTC
>TRBD1|NA|TRBJ2-7|TRBV18
CASSPRDSSYEQYF
TGTGCCAGCTCACCACGGGACAGTTCCTACGAGCAGTACTTC
>NA|few|TRBJ2-1|TRBV28
CASRGPYNEQFF
TGTGCCAGCAGGGGGCCCTACAATGAGCAGTTCTTC
>NA|once|TRBJ2-2|TRBV12-5
CAGRLDSREGELFF
TGTGCTGGCCGGCTCGATTCGCGGGAAGGGGAGCTGTTTTTT
>TRBD2|NA|TRBJ2-5|TRBV3-1/TRBV3-2
CASSQRNLAGVDKTQYF
TGTGCCAGCAGCCAGCGCAATCTAGCGGGAGTTGATAAGACCCAGTACTTC
>NA|NA|TRBJ2-1|TRBV5-4
CASSQSRNSYNEQFF
TGTGCCAGCAGCCAAAGCCGTAATTCCTACAATGAGCAGTTCTTC
>NA|NA|TRBJ2-7|TRBV7-9
CASSLARASVSSYEQYF
TGTGCCAGCAGCTTAGCGCGGGCTAGCGTAAGCTCCTACGAGCAGTACTTC
>TRBD1|few|TRBJ1-5|TRBV18
CASSPTGAVQPQHF
TGTGCCAGCTCACCAACAGGGGCTGTACAGCCCCAGCATTTT
>TRBD1|NA|TRBJ2-2|TRBV7-8
CASSYDRGAGELFF
TGTGCCAGCAGCTACGACAGGGGAGCCGGGGAGCTGTTTTTT
>NA|NA|TRBJ1-5|TRBV5-6
CASSTGSQPQHF
TGTGCCAGCAGCACCGGGAGTCAGCCCCAGCATTTT
>NA|NA|TRBJ2-7|TRBV2
CASGPFRDTVYEQYF
TGTGCCAGCGGCCCTTTCCGGGACACAGTCTACGAGCAGTACTTC
>NA|NA|TRBJ2-1|TRBV4-1
CASSPQGPSSGEQFF
TGCGCCAGCAGCCCCCAGGGGCCCTCCTCGGGGGAGCAGTTCTTC
>NA|NA|TRBJ1-6|TRBV21-1
CASSKWKGTNSPLHF
TGTGCCAGCAGCAAATGGAAAGGGACAAATTCACCCCTCCACTTT
>NA|NA|TRBJ2-7|TRBV19
CASSMQRTAYEQYF
TGTGCCAGTAGTATGCAGCGGACAGCCTACGAGCAGTACTTC
>NA|NA|TRBJ2-7|TRBV28
CASSLLGRTWEQYF
TGTGCCAGCAGTTTATTGGGCCGCACTTGGGAGCAGTACTTC
>NA|NA|TRBJ1-2|TRBV10-3
CAISESPQGSRYTF
TGTGCCATCAGTGAGTCACCCCAGGGTTCTCGCTACACCTTC
>NA|NA|TRBJ1-2|TRBV21-1
CASSKRGGSYGYTF
TGTGCCAGCAGCAAACGGGGCGGGAGCTATGGCTACACCTTC
>NA|NA|TRBJ1-4|TRBV21-1
CASSKGTRGLHNEKLFF
TGTGCCAGCAGCAAAGGAACCAGGGGGCTCCATAATGAAAAACTGTTTTTT
>TRBD2|few|TRBJ2-7|TRBV7-2
CASRNKRDSYEQYF
TGTGCCAGCAGGAACAAGCGGGACTCCTACGAGCAGTACTTC
>NA|NA|TRBJ2-1|TRBV5-1
CASSLGGQPIYNEQFF
TGCGCCAGCAGCTTGGGGGGACAACCAATCTACAATGAGCAGTTCTTC
>NA|NA|TRBJ1-5|TRBV11-2
CASSGDRNQPQHF
TGTGCCAGCAGCGGAGACAGAAATCAGCCCCAGCATTTT
>TRBD1|NA|TRBJ1-5|TRBV19
CASSRGQGNQPQHF
TGTGCCAGTAGCAGAGGACAGGGCAATCAGCCCCAGCATTTT
>NA|NA|TRBJ2-6|TRBV19
CASSIGGPGANVLTF
TGTGCCAGTAGTATAGGGGGGCCGGGGGCCAACGTCCTGACTTTC
>TRBD2|NA|TRBJ2-3|TRBV30
CAWSVARGRSTDTQYF
TGTGCCTGGAGTGTAGCGCGCGGGAGGAGCACAGATACGCAGTATTTT
>NA|NA|TRBJ2-5|TRBV6-5
CASRPLTGRGETQYF
TGTGCCAGCAGACCCCTGACGGGCCGGGGGGAGACCCAGTACTTC
>NA|NA|TRBJ1-5|TRBV6-6
CASSYGSNQPQHF
TGTGCCAGCAGTTACGGCAGCAATCAGCCCCAGCATTTT
>TRBD2|once|TRBJ2-1|TRBV30
CASGLGVNEQFF
TGTGCCTCAGGACTAGGTGTCAATGAGCAGTTCTTC
>TRBD2|few|TRBJ2-1|TRBV7-2
CASSSGTSGRQFF
TGTGCCAGCAGCTCCGGGACTAGCGGGAGGCAGTTCTTC
>NA|NA|TRBJ2-7|TRBV6-2/TRBV6-3
CASSYTRNTYEQYF
TGTGCCAGCAGTTACACGCGGAATACCTACGAGCAGTACTTC
>NA|few|TRBJ1-5|TRBV30
CAWSRQPNQPQHF
TGTGCCTGGAGTCGACAGCCCAATCAGCCCCAGCATTTT
>TRBD1|NA|TRBJ1-5|TRBV7-2
CASSLRSGTGPKSLSF
TGTGCCAGCAGCTTGAGGTCGGGGACAGGGCCGAAAAGCCTCAGCTTT
>TRBD1|few|TRBJ2-5|TRBV24-1
CATSDTGQGQETQYF
TGTGCCACCAGTGACACGGGACAGGGCCAAGAGACCCAGTACTTC
>NA|once|TRBJ1-1|TRBV29-1
CSVGIGIRGPEAFF
TGCAGCGTTGGGATTGGCATCAGGGGCCCTGAAGCTTTCTTT
>TRBD2|NA|TRBJ2-1|TRBV28
CASSSGLAGGEQFF
TGTGCCAGCAGTTCGGGACTAGCGGGAGGGGAGCAGTTCTTC
>TRBD2|NA|TRBJ2-7|TRBV5-4
CASSLGLAGGTSYEQYF
TGTGCCAGCAGCTTGGGACTAGCGGGAGGGACCTCCTACGAGCAGTACTTC
>TRBD2|few|TRBJ2-1|TRBV29-1
CSVEVGLGGGPYNEQFF
TGCAGCGTTGAAGTGGGGTTGGGGGGAGGGCCCTACAATGAGCAGTTCTTC
>NA|NA|TRBJ2-3|TRBV28
CASSAGQRSTDTQYF
TGTGCCAGCAGTGCCGGACAGCGTAGCACAGATACGCAGTATTTT
>NA|NA|TRBJ2-7|TRBV25-1
CASSVPGLGDYEQYF
TGTGCCAGCAGTGTCCCGGGACTTGGAGACTACGAGCAGTACTTC
>NA|NA|TRBJ1-1|TRBV7-2
CASSLLQGTTEAFF
TGTGCCAGCAGTCTTCTGCAGGGGACCACTGAAGCTTTCTTT
>TRBD2|once|TRBJ2-7|TRBV5-4
CASSFPSGRAGEQYF
TGTGCCAGCAGCTTCCCCAGCGGGAGGGCCGGTGAGCAGTACTTC
>TRBD2|NA|TRBJ2-2|TRBV7-2
CASSLASGRTNTGELFF
TGTGCCAGCAGCTTAGCTAGCGGGAGGACGAACACCGGGGAGCTGTTTTTT
>TRBD2|NA|TRBJ2-5|TRBV6-1
CASSEAPGTIRETQYF
TGTGCCAGCAGTGAAGCGCCCGGGACTATAAGGGAGACCCAGTACTTC
>NA|NA|TRBJ1-1|TRBV6-5
CASKVAVNTEAFF
TGTGCCAGCAAGGTAGCAGTGAACACTGAAGCTTTCTTT